A single sample gave rise to the 14 T cell receptor beta chains below, sequenced in a study of T cell responses to AZD1222 COVID-19 vaccine. Assay: immunoSEQ multiplex PCR; the TCRdb copy retains only in-frame clones and omits some. In the table there are over 90,000 clones, more than 70% of which are singletons. The material was peripheral blood, obtained on day 0 of AZD1222 vaccination. Receptor source: an adult in good health.

The chain combines TRBV7-2 with TRBJ1-1, with TRBD1 matching over 8 bases. The length of the CDR3 is 16 residues. V gave up 3 bases and J gave up 4 bases; unmatched junction bases: 10. Germline loops: CDR1 SGHTA, CDR2 FQGNSA. CDR3 residues: CASSFSRRGLGTEAFF. CDR3 in DNA: TGTGCCAGCAGCTTTTCTCGCAGGGGGCTTGGCACTGAAGCTTTCTTT.

V gene TRBV29-1 combines with J gene TRBJ1-1; no firm D call. Trimming stripped 5 bases from V and 2 bases from J, with 12 bases between. The CDR3 runs 13 residues. The germline gives CDR1 SQVTM, CDR2 ANQGSEA. The CDR3, as DNA: TGCAGCGTTATCAGGCCGATTAACACTGAAGCTTTCTTT. Protein sequence: CSVIRPINTEAFF.

V and J are TRBV4-3 and TRBJ1-1; 9 nucleotides align to TRBD1. V lost 4 bases, J lost 3 bases, and 9 bases stayed unmatched. The CDR3 is 16 amino acids. Germline V gene sequence: CDR1 LGHNA, CDR2 YSLEER. The CDR3 reads CASSRGDRGTDTEAFF. In DNA form, the CDR3 reads TGCGCCAGCAGCCGGGGCGACAGGGGGACTGACACTGAAGCTTTCTTT.

In DNA, the CDR3 is TGTGCCAGCAGTGCCGATCAGAGTGGTCAGCCCCAGCATTTT. This codes for CASSADQSGQPQHF. The J gene is TRBJ1-5, the V gene TRBV6-4; the D is unclear. The CDR3 is made up of 14 amino acids. Per the germline V gene, CDR1 is MRHNA and CDR2 is SNTAGT. Trimming removed 4 bases at V and 6 bases at J, with 13 bases between.

The chain has TRBV10-1 and TRBJ2-3; TRBD2 agrees at 7 bases. The CDR3 extends over 16 amino acids. Losses at the gene ends were 0 bases for V and 5 bases for J; bases not matched to a gene: 8. The germline CDR1 and CDR2 sequences are WNHNN and SYGVQD (reference sequence). The CDR3 reads CASSESRSGVGDTQYF. The CDR3, as DNA: TGCGCCAGCAGTGAGTCGAGGAGCGGGGTTGGAGATACGCAGTATTTT.

The rearrangement links TRBV27 to TRBJ1-2; 8 bases align to TRBD1. The germline CDR1 and CDR2 sequences are MNHEY and SMNVEV (reference sequence). Trimming cost V 5 bases and J 4 bases; bases outside gene matches: 0. The CDR3 is made up of 12 amino acids. The CDR3 loop reads CASSTGGYGYTF. In DNA form, the CDR3 reads TGTGCCAGCAGTACAGGGGGCTATGGCTACACCTTC.

The chain carries TRBV27 and TRBJ1-2; D perhaps matches TRBD1 (5 bases). Germline CDR1 reads MNHEY; CDR2 reads SMNVEV (reference sequence). The CDR3 covers 13 residues. Trimming removed 4 bases at V and 6 bases at J, with 12 bases between. The chain's CDR3 is CASSSRVGHGYTF. CDR3 in DNA: TGTGCCAGCAGTTCCAGGGTCGGGCATGGCTACACCTTC.

This chain connects TRBV12-3 or TRBV12-4 to TRBJ2-7, with D maybe TRBD1 (5 bases). The CDR3 is made up of 13 amino acids. The V and J ends lost 3 bases and 4 bases respectively, with 10 bases between them. Here the CDR3 reads CASSLQGPYEQYV. The CDR3 region has the DNA TGTGCCAGCAGTTTGCAGGGCCCTTACGAGCAGTACGTC.

The chain is built from TRBV5-3 and TRBJ2-1, with TRBD1 as a possible D gene (5 bases). TRBV5-3 is identified as an open reading frame with a role that is uncertain. This CDR3 region has 17 residues. V lost 6 bases to trimming and J lost 6 bases, with 25 bases between them. In DNA form, the CDR3 reads TGTGCCAGAATCAATGTGCCTTTTAGGGGCACCGTCAATGAGCAGTTCTTC. This sequence encodes CARINVPFRGTVNEQFF.

This chain connects TRBV5-1 to TRBJ1-3; D is perhaps TRBD1 (5 bases). V lost 0 bases to trimming and J lost 9 bases, with 19 bases between them. From germline, CDR1 is SGHRS and CDR2 YFSETQ. CDR3 length: 16 residues. The CDR3, as DNA: TGCGCCAGCAGCTTGGATCGGGGGGAACGAGGCGGCACCATATATTTT. Encoded protein: CASSLDRGERGGTIYF.

The CDR3 here is CASSSGQGYGYTF. CDR3 DNA: TGTGCCAGCAGTTCCGGACAGGGCTATGGCTACACCTTC. The chain recombines TRBV12-3 or TRBV12-4 with TRBJ1-2; 8 bases fit TRBD1. This CDR3 is built from 13 residues. The V and J ends lost 4 bases and 4 bases, in that order; junction bases with no gene match: 2.

This sequence joins TRBV24-1 and TRBJ2-3, with D possibly TRBD1 on 5 matching bases. The V and J ends lost 3 bases and 2 bases respectively, with 11 bases between them. Germline values: CDR1 KGHDR, CDR2 SFDVKD. The CDR3 is 15 amino acids. The CDR3 DNA sequence: TGTGCCACCAGTGATCACAGGTTACCCACAGATACGCAGTATTTT. It yields the protein CATSDHRLPTDTQYF.

This sequence joins TRBV18 and TRBJ1-4; possible D gene TRBD1, 5 bases. Per the germline V gene, CDR1 is KGHSH and CDR2 is LQKENI. Trimming took off 5 bases at V and 0 bases at J, with 7 bases between the two ends. There are 14 residues in the CDR3. CDR3 nucleotides: TGTGCCAGCTCAAGAGGGGCAACTAATGAAAAACTGTTTTTT. It encodes CASSRGATNEKLFF.

CDR3 nucleotide sequence: TGTGCCAGTAGTGGCGGAAAAGGATACAATGAGCAGTTCTTC. Translating it yields CASSGGKGYNEQFF. The gene calls are TRBV19 and TRBJ2-1; no clear D. Germline assignment: CDR1 LNHDA and CDR2 SQIVND (reference sequence). The V end lost 5 bases, the J end lost 4 bases, and 12 bases lay between the germline ends. The CDR3 totals 14 residues. Full variable domain (rest looked up from reference TRBV19 and TRBJ2-1): DGGITQSPKYLFRKEGQNVTLSCEQNLNHDAMYWYRQDPGQGLRLIYYSQIVNDFQKGDIAEGYSVSREKKESFPLTVTSAQKNPTAFYLCASSGGKGYNEQFFGPGTRLTVL.